The 17 T cell receptor beta chains given below trace back to one sample, sequenced in a study of blood T cells in healthy people across ages. Sample-barcoded 5' priming and a J-beta primer mix drove a second PCR of 7 to 11 cycles. TCRdb called the 5' RACE reads again in MiXCR, with one record for every CDR3 protein. The table lists hundreds of thousands of distinct CDR3 sequences, under 25% of them singletons. Input material: blood. These receptors were taken from a man aged 65-85 years in good health.

J is TRBJ2-1 and V is TRBV9, with TRBD1 matching 11 bases. The CDR3 consists of 16 residues. Germline trimming cut 4 bases from V and 2 bases from J; bases unmatched to any gene: 5. Germline V gene lookup returns CDR1 SGDLS and CDR2 YYNGEE. The CDR3 DNA reads TGTGCCAGCAGCCCCGGACAGGGGGCACCCTACAATGAGCAGTTCTTC. Amino acid sequence: CASSPGQGAPYNEQFF.

On this clonotype itself: A much larger clone differs by one base, so this may be a read error. CDR3 protein: CASSLWGDTNRYF. CDR3 sequence (DNA): TGTGCCAGCAGCTTGTGGGGGGACACCAACCGGTACTTC. V usage is TRBV5-5 and J usage is TRBJ2-5; D might be TRBD1 or TRBD2, each matching 6 bases. Per the germline V gene, CDR1 is SGHKS and CDR2 is YYEKEE (reference sequence). Trimming removed 1 base from V and 13 bases from J, with 17 bases in between. The CDR3 runs 13 residues.

This clonotype was seen a handful of times. The chain joins TRBV5-4 to TRBJ2-7, with a tentative D call TRBD1 (6 bases). This CDR3 spans 15 amino acids. CDR1 SGHNT and CDR2 YYREEE come from the germline V gene (reference sequence). V was pared by 4 bases and J by 4 bases, with 18 bases between. CDR3 sequence: CASSPGGQREYEQYF. DNA for the CDR3: TGTGCCAGCAGCCCTGGGGGCCAAAGGGAATACGAGCAGTACTTC.

The chain recombines TRBV14 with TRBJ2-1; unclear D gene. Trimming took off 4 bases at V and 5 bases at J, with 6 bases between the two ends. The CDR3 spans 12 residues. Germline V lookup: CDR1 SGHDN, CDR2 FVKESK. CDR3 coding DNA: TGTGCCAGCAGCCCCCATGACAATGAGCAGTTCTTC. Protein product: CASSPHDNEQFF.

This clonotype appeared many times. The rearrangement joins TRBV27 to TRBJ2-3, with 14 positions matching TRBD2. Germline lookup yields CDR1 MNHEY and CDR2 SMNVEV (reference sequence). V was clipped by 5 bases and J by 0 bases; unmatched bases: 10. CDR3 length equals 19 residues. The CDR3 loop reads CASSPRLAGGPRSTDTQYF. CDR3 in DNA: TGTGCCAGCAGTCCTCGACTAGCGGGAGGGCCGAGGAGCACAGATACGCAGTATTTT.

The rearrangement links TRBV20-1 to TRBJ2-2; 7 nucleotides line up with TRBD2. This CDR3 region has 13 residues. Looked up from germline, CDR1 is DFQATT and CDR2 is SNEGSKA (reference sequence). V lost 1 base and J lost 7; bases outside the gene matches: 3. The CDR3 is CSARVLAVGELFF. The CDR3 DNA reads as TGCAGTGCTAGAGTCCTAGCGGTCGGGGAGCTGTTTTTT.

This clonotype was seen a handful of times. The CDR3 protein is CASSKDLSSYEQYF. Written as DNA, the CDR3 is TGTGCCAGCAGCAAGGACCTTAGCTCCTACGAGCAGTACTTC. The chain uses TRBV5-4 and TRBJ2-7; no firm D call. From germline, CDR1 is SGHNT and CDR2 YYREEE (reference sequence). The CDR3 covers 14 residues. V was clipped by 4 bases and J by 0 bases, with 11 bases between them.

This clonotype has only a few counts. This chain joins TRBV7-2 and TRBJ2-5, with 7 bases that match TRBD2. TRBJ2-1 matches the DNA end more closely, so the J call is doubtful. Germline assignment: CDR1 SGHTA and CDR2 FQGNSA. This CDR3 contains 15 residues. For the CDR3, the DNA is TGTGCCAGCAGCCCGGACACCGGGAGGAACAATGAGCAGTTCTTC. Translated, it gives CASSPDTGRNNEQFF.

The chain recombines TRBV29-1 with TRBJ2-7; no clear D. V shed 7 bases and J shed 2 bases, with 12 bases lying between them. CDR3 size: 12 residues. The germline CDR1 and CDR2 sequences are SQVTM and ANQGSEA. The CDR3 loop is CSAQVPPYEQYF. CDR3 bases: TGCAGCGCACAAGTTCCTCCCTACGAGCAGTACTTC.

This clonotype was picked up a small number of times. The rearrangement uses TRBV6-5 and TRBJ1-4; maybe TRBD1 (5 bases). The CDR3 covers 12 residues. Germline V lookup: CDR1 MNHEY, CDR2 SVGAGI. The V and J ends lost 10 bases and 9 bases respectively, with 15 bases between them. CDR3 region: CANSSEGKKLFF. The CDR3, as DNA: TGTGCCAACAGCTCCGAGGGGAAAAAACTGTTTTTT.

The rearrangement joins TRBV6-5 to TRBJ2-4; possibly TRBD2 for D (6 bases). Trimming shortened V by 6 bases and J by 3 bases, and 21 bases separated the two germline ends. The CDR3 loop spans 17 amino acids. Germline CDR1 and CDR2: MNHEY and SVGAGI. The CDR3 nucleotides read TGTGCCAGCAGCCGGGGGTGGGCCCAGGTTGGCAAAAACATTCAGTACTTC. Translated, it gives CASSRGWAQVGKNIQYF.

The rearrangement links TRBV27 to TRBJ2-2, with D possibly TRBD1 on 5 matching bases. V dropped 2 bases and J dropped 6 bases, with 10 bases sitting between them. The CDR3 consists of 14 residues. CDR1 MNHEY and CDR2 SMNVEV come from the germline V gene (reference sequence). In DNA form, the CDR3 reads TGTGCCAGCAGTTTAAGACAGTTCTCCGGGGAGCTGTTTTTT. Translating it yields CASSLRQFSGELFF.

Only a few counts were recorded for this clonotype. This sequence joins TRBV21-1 and TRBJ2-1; no check of the table's D call, TRBD1, against the DNA was made. TRBV21-1 corresponds to a pseudogene. CDR3 size: 15 residues. This CDR3 is CASGIPRDSYNEQFF. The CDR3 DNA reads TGTGCCAGCGGGATCCCGAGGGACTCCTACAATGAGCAGTTCTTC.

The V and J genes are TRBV20-1 and TRBJ2-3; 10 bases map to TRBD2. Trimming took 3 bases from V and 5 from J; bases not matched to a gene: 14. This CDR3 has 17 amino acids. Germline V gene sequence: CDR1 DFQATT, CDR2 SNEGSKA (reference sequence). The CDR3 DNA reads as TGCAGTGCTAGCCCAGGGGGGCTAGCGGGAGAGGTAGATACGCAGTATTTT. As protein: CSASPGGLAGEVDTQYF.

This clonotype is a singleton in its sample. The V and J genes are TRBV5-1 and TRBJ1-2; 8 bases are a match to TRBD1. Germline V gene data show CDR1 as SGHRS and CDR2 as YFSETQ. With V trimmed by 7 bases and J by 0 bases, 5 bases remained unmatched. This CDR3 is 14 amino acids long. Here the CDR3 DNA reads TGCGCCAGCCGACAGGGGACTACTAACTATGGCTACACCTTC. It yields the protein CASRQGTTNYGYTF.

Comments on this clonotype: Given a much more abundant clone one base away, this may be a read error. The rearrangement uses TRBV4-3 and TRBJ2-7; TRBD1 matches at 7 bases. V lost 0 bases to trimming and J lost 3 bases; unmatched junction nucleotides: 2. This CDR3 is built from 14 residues. The germline V gene encodes CDR1 LGHNA and CDR2 YSLEER. The CDR3 spells CASSQDWDSYEQYF. The CDR3 nucleotides read TGCGCCAGCAGCCAAGATTGGGACAGCTACGAGCAGTACTTC.

The chain joins TRBV20-1 to TRBJ2-1; 9 bases fit TRBD2. Germline CDR1 is DFQATT and CDR2 is SNEGSKA (reference sequence). Losses at the gene ends were 7 bases for V and 1 base for J; bases not matched to a gene: 14. The CDR3 has 17 amino acids. The CDR3 region has the DNA TGCAGTGTATCGCCCTACTTAGCGGGAGAATCCTACAATGAGCAGTTCTTC. As protein: CSVSPYLAGESYNEQFF.